This T cell receptor beta chain comes out of a study of T cell responses to AZD1222 COVID-19 vaccine (TCRdb year 2021). Describing the broader study: AZD1222 recipients whose second dose came at about 4 weeks and those whose second dose came at about 12 weeks were combined into one group, since spike-specific TCR depth and breadth did not differ between the two schedules. TCR sequencing was performed for 230 to 250 trial participants, of whom about 200 were given two doses of AZD1222 and approximately 25 were given two doses of MenACWY control vaccine. Enrollment into the trials was organized by age into subgroups of 18-55, 56-69 and 70-plus years, and those subgroups contained roughly 160, 29 and 62 TCR-sequenced participants, respectively.

The time point label, as the study defines it: baseline before first vaccination. The vaccinee samples were drawn from two UK trials, COV001 and COV002, one of which was a single-blind randomized controlled phase 2/3 trial testing AZD1222 (ChAdOx1 nCoV-19) in healthy adults. For TCRbeta chain sequencing, PBMC samples from trial participants were taken at day 0 and at day 28 after the second dose. Note on this clone: Its cognate antigen has yet to be identified. No quality values exist for individual bases; no much larger clone is one base distant.

The CDR3 regions of human TCRbeta chains were analyzed by immunosequencing. The authors processed their data as follows. Repertoire TCRs were matched against a reference library of SARS-CoV-2-specific TCRs generated with the MIRA antigen-specificity platform. Breadth was defined as the fraction of unique TCRs that were SARS-CoV-2-associated, and depth was defined as the fraction of total T cells that were SARS-CoV-2-associated. Each spike-specific TCR was assigned to its reactive spike region and to a CD4 or CD8 class using the MIRA data. Log10-transformed breadth and depth values were compared by one-way ANOVA with Sidak's multiple comparisons tests. The clones in this table, taken by TCRdb from immuneACCESS, are in-frame only. Not every clone is retained; where verified, under half of the shortfall comes from an unresolved V gene, and the cause of the rest is unknown. V and J calls and clone size are as listed in that table; D and trimming were resolved from the DNA. Recorded for this sample are under 150,000 clones; 92% of them occurred a single time. Of the sample, 1.1% is held by the ten largest clones.

The research as a whole found: The vaccine-associated CD4 TCRs covered the entire spike protein, and the dominant responses fell in regions 160-218 and 743-854. Because no samples from the day 14 peak response were available, repertoires could be characterized only after the peak T cell response. In the small 56-69-year group, the increase in depth fell short of significance, most likely because of low power. Only 5 to 7 AZD1222 recipients were SARS-CoV-2 seropositive at baseline, limiting conclusions about previously exposed vaccinees. Reportedly, almost half of the unique spike-specific TCRs recognized epitopes lying outside the regions that are mutated in the B.1.351 and B.1.1.7 variants. Most participants were white British and females outnumbered males, and the authors suggested that clonal diversity may have been underestimated. A significant rise in spike-specific TCR breadth and depth was observed after two AZD1222 doses relative to day 0 and relative to MenACWY recipients.

Sequences were derived from peripheral blood, sampled on day 0 of AZD1222 vaccination. This TCR came from an adult in good health.

The DNA is as follows: TGCGCCAGCAGCTTAGGGGACCTCGATGTAATTGAGCAGTTCTTC. This encodes CASSLGDLDVIEQFF. This sequence uses TRBV5-1 and TRBJ2-1; the D segment may tentatively be TRBD1 or TRBD2, each giving 5 matched bases. Via the germline V gene, CDR1 is SGHRS and CDR2 YFSETQ. V is clipped by 2 bases and J by 9 bases, and the sequence between their germline boundaries is 18 bases long. From cysteine to phenylalanine, the CDR3 is 15 amino acids long. The entry retains the CDR3 DNA only, 45 bases that are in frame from base 1.